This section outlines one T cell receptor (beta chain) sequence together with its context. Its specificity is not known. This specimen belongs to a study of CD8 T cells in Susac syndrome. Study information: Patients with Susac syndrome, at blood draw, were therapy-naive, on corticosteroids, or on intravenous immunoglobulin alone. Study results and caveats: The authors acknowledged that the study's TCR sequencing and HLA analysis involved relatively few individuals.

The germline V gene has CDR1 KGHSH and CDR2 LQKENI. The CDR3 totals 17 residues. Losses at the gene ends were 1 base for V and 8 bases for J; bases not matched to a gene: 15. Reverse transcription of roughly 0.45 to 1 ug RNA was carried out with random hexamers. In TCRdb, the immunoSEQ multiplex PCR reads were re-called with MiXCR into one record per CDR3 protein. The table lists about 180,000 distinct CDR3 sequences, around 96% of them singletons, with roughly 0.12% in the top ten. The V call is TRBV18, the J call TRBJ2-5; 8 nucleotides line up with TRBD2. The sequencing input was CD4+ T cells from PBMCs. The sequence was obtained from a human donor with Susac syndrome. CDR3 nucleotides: TGTGCCAGCTCACCACGGATAGCGGGGCCGTCCCTTGACACCCAGTACTTC. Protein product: CASSPRIAGPSLDTQYF.